Sequencing of this TCR beta chain was carried out in a study of OX40 agonist ivuxolimab in advanced cancers. Study-level information: Patients received ivuxolimab, an agonistic anti-OX40 (CD134) antibody. Partial responses were achieved by three patients, one with hepatocellular carcinoma and two with cutaneous melanoma.

Profiled with immunoSEQ multiplex PCR; TCRdb holds only in-frame clones, not every one. This sample has 50,000 to 65,000 clones, with 75% to 85% found just once. The germline V gene encodes CDR1 SGHRS and CDR2 YFSETQ. The CDR3 is 14 residues long. Deletions cut 0 bases from V and 5 bases from J, with 12 bases between. Study results and caveats: In the 0.1 to 3.0 mg/kg range, CD4+ and CD8+ blood T cells had expanded clonally by week 6. CD8+ T cells were the subset that, on average, had more expanded clones than CD4+.

A note on this clone: Its antigen is undetermined.

The receptor's source is an adult with an advanced solid tumor such as melanoma, head and neck, liver or kidney cancer. Sequencing was performed on CD4+ or CD8+ T cells sorted from blood, taken in a trial of the OX40 agonist ivuxolimab. The rearrangement links TRBV5-1 to TRBJ2-7, with a possible D match to TRBD1 (6 bases). CDR3 nucleotides: TGCGCCAGCAGCTTGGATGGGGGCAGGGACGAGCAGTACTTC. Translating gives CASSLDGGRDEQYF.